This paragraph reports one T cell receptor beta chain. The antigen is not known. With UMI labels, 5' RACE was used to prepare the TRB cDNA libraries. TCRdb reprocessed the 5' RACE reads, keeping one entry per CDR3 protein, no DNA. In total, the table holds some 130,000 distinct CDR3 sequences. The CDR3 totals 15 residues. CDR1 LGHDT and CDR2 YNNKEL come from the germline V gene (reference sequence). This record comes from a study of CXCR3-negative and CXCR3-positive naive CD8 T cells. Study at large: Roughly 140 million TRB reads in total, about 1.5 +/- 0.3 million per library. Study findings and constraints: In both naive subsets diversity was comparably high, whereas memory CD8+ cells showed much lower diversity. More hydrophobic TRB CDR3s were found in CXCR3-positive naive cells than in CXCR3-negative naive cells. Naive subsets expressed similar surface CD5; TRB CDR3 features served to infer TCR strength.

The sequence derives from a human donor in good health. Some clones in this sample may be carry-over from other donors' samples. The material sequenced was naive CXCR3- CD8+ T cells from blood. Subset of the sample: CD45RO-CCR7+CD27+CD95- naive CD8+ T cells lacking CXCR3 (TNR3-). The V and J genes are TRBV3-1 and TRBJ2-1; TCRdb proposes TRBD2, but this gene call is untestable without DNA. The CDR3 is CASSQTSGVYNEQFF.